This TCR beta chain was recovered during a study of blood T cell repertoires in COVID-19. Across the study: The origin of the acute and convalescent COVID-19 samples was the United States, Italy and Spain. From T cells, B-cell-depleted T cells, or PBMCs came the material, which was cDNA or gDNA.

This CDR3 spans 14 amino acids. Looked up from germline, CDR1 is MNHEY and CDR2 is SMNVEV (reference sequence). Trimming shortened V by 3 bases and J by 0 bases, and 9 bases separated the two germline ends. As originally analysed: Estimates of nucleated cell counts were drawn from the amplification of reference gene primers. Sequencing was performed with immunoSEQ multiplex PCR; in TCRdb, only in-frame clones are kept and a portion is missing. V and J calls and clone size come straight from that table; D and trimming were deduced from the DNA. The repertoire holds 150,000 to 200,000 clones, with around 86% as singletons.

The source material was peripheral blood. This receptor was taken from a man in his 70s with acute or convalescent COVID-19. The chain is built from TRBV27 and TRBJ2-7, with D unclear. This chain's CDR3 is CASSFYSSSYEQYF. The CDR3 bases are TGTGCCAGCAGTTTTTATTCTAGCTCCTACGAGCAGTACTTC.